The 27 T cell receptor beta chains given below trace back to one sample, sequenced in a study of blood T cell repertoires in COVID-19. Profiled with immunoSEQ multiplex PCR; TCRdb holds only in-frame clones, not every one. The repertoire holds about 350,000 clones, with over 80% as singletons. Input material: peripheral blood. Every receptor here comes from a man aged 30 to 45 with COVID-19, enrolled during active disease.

The CDR3: CASSQGPTNYGYTF. CDR3 DNA: TGCGCCAGCAGCCAAGGGCCGACTAACTATGGCTACACCTTC. The chain employs TRBV4-3 and TRBJ1-2; D not certain. Germline-derived CDR1 and CDR2 are LGHNA and YSLEER. CDR3 length: 14 amino acids. Trimming stripped 1 base from V and 0 bases from J, with 6 bases between.

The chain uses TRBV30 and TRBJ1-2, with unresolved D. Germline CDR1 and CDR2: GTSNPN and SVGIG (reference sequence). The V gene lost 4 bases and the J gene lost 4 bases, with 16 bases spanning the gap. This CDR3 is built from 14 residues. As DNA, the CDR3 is TGTGCCTGGACACTTCATAGTCTTATCTATGGCTACACCTTC. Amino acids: CAWTLHSLIYGYTF.

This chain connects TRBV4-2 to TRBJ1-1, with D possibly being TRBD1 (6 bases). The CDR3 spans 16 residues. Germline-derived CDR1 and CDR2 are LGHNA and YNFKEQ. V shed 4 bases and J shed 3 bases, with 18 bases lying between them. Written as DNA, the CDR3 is TGTGCCAGCAGCCCCCAGGGACAAACGCGGGACACTGAAGCTTTCTTT. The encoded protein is CASSPQGQTRDTEAFF.

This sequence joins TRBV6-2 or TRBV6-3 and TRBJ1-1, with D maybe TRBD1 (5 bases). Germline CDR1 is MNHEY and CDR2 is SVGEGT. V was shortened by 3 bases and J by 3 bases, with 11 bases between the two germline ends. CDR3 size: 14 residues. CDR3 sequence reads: CASSYYLRDTEAFF. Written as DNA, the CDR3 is TGTGCCAGCAGTTATTACCTCAGGGACACTGAAGCTTTCTTT.

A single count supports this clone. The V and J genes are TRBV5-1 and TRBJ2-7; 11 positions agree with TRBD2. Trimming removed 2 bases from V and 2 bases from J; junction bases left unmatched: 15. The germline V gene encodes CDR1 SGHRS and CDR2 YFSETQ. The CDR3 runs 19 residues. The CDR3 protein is CASSFDSELAGGLAYEQYF. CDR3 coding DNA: TGCGCCAGCAGCTTTGATTCTGAGCTAGCGGGAGGATTGGCCTACGAGCAGTACTTC.

The CDR3, as DNA: TGTGCCAGCAGCCGGGGACCGGGACAGTCATATAGCAATCAGCCCCAGCATTTT. Amino acid sequence: CASSRGPGQSYSNQPQHF. The chain uses TRBV5-5 and TRBJ1-5; 7 bases fit TRBD1. The V gene's germline CDR1 is SGHKS and CDR2 YYEKEE (reference sequence). The CDR3 is 18 residues long. Unmatched junction bases numbered 13, after V lost 4 bases and J lost 0 bases.

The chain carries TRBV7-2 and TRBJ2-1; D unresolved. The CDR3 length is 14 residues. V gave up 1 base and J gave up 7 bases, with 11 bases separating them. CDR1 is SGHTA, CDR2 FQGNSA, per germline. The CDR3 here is CASSLVSRTNEQFF. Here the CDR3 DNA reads TGTGCCAGCAGCTTAGTTTCTAGAACGAATGAGCAGTTCTTC.

Written as DNA, the CDR3 is TGTGCCAGTGAAGGGGGCGCTTCGTGGGGTCTCACTGAAGCTTTCTTT. It yields the protein CASEGGASWGLTEAFF. This chain links TRBV19 with TRBJ1-1; 7 nucleotides align to TRBD1. Germline-derived CDR1 and CDR2 are LNHDA and SQIVND (reference sequence). V shed 8 bases and J 4 bases; nucleotides not matched to a gene: 16. The CDR3 loop spans 16 amino acids.

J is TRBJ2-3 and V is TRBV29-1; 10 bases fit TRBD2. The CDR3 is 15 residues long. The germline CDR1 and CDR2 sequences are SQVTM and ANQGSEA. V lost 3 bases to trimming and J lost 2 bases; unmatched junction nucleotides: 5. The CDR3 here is CSVEALAGLTDTQYF. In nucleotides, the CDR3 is TGCAGCGTTGAGGCACTAGCGGGACTCACAGATACGCAGTATTTT.

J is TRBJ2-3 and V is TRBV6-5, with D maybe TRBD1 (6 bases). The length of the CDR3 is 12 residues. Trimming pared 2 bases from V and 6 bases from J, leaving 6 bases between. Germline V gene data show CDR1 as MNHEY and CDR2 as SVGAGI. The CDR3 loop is CASSYTGDTQYF. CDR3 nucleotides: TGTGCCAGCAGTTACACAGGGGATACGCAGTATTTT.

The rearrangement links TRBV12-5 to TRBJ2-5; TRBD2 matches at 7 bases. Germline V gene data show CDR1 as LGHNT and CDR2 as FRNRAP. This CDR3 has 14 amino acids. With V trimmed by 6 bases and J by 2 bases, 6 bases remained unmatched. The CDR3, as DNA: TGTGCTAGTGGCCCCCTGGGGGGGCAAGAGACCCAGTACTTC. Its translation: CASGPLGGQETQYF.

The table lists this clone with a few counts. This chain's CDR3 is CASSPRGSGANVLTF. DNA of the CDR3: TGTGCCAGCAGTCCCAGGGGATCTGGGGCCAACGTCCTGACTTTC. The rearrangement joins TRBV6-4 to TRBJ2-6, with D tentatively TRBD1 (6 bases). Germline V gene data show CDR1 as MRHNA and CDR2 as SNTAGT. V was clipped by 5 bases and J by 1 base, with 9 bases between them. The CDR3 runs to 15 residues.

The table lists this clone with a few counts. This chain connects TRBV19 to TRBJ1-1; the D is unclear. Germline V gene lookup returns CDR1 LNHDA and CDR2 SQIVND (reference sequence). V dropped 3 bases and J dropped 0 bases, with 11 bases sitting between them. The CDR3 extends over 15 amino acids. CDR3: CASSITGILNTEAFF. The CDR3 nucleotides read TGTGCCAGTAGTATCACCGGGATTTTGAACACTGAAGCTTTCTTT.

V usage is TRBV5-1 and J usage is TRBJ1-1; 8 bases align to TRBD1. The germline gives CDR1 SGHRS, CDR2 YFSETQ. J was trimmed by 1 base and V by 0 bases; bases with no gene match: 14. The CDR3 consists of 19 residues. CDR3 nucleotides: TGCGCCAGCAGCTTGGCGTCCAAGACAGGGGAAAACAAGAACACTGAAGCTTTCTTT. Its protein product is CASSLASKTGENKNTEAFF.

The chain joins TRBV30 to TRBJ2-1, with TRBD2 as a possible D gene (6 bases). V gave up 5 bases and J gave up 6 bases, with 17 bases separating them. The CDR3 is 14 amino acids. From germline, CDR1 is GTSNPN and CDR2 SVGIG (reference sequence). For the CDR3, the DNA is TGTGCCTGGGGCTGGGCGGGAATGGGCAATGAGCAGTTCTTC. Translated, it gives CAWGWAGMGNEQFF. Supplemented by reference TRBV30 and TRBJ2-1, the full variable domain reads SQTIHQWPATLVQPVGSPLSLECTVEGTSNPNLYWYRQAAGRGLQLLFYSVGIGQISSEVPQNLSASRPQDRQFILSSKKLLLSDSGFYLCAWGWAGMGNEQFFGPGTRLTVL.

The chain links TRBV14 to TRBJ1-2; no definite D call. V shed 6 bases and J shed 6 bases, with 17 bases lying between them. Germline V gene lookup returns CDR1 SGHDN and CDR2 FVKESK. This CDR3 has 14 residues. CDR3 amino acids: CASRSIRGSDGYTF. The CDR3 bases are TGTGCCAGCAGGTCAATACGCGGTTCGGATGGCTACACCTTC. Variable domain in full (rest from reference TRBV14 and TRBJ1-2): EAGVTQFPSHSVIEKGQTVTLRCDPISGHDNLYWYRRVMGKEIKFLLHFVKESKQDESGMPNNRFLAERTGGTYSTLKVQPAELEDSGVYFCASRSIRGSDGYTFGSGTRLTVV.

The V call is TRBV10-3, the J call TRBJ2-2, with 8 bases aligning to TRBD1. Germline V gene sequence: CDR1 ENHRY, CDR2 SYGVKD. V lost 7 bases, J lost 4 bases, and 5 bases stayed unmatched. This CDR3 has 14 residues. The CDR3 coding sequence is TGTGCCATCACCAAAGACAGGGGCACCGGGGAGCTGTTTTTT. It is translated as CAITKDRGTGELFF.

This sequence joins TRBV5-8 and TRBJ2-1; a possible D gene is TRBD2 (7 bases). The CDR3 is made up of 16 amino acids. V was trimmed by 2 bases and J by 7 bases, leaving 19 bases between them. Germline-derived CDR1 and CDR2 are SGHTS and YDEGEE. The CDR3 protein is CASSFGGGSLFNEQFF. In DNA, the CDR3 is TGTGCCAGCAGCTTTGGGGGCGGGAGCCTGTTTAATGAGCAGTTCTTC. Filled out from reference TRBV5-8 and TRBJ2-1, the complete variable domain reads EAGVTQSPTHLIKTRGQQATLRCSPISGHTSVYWYQQALGLGLQFLLWYDEGEERNRGNFPPRFSGRQFPNYSSELNVNALELEDSALYLCASSFGGGSLFNEQFFGPGTRLTVL.

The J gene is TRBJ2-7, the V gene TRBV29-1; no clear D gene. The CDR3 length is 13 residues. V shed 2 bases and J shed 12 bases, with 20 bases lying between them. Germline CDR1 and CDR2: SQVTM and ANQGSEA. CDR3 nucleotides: TGCAGCGTTGAACGGTGGGCAGGCCTTAAGAGGTACTTC. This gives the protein CSVERWAGLKRYF.

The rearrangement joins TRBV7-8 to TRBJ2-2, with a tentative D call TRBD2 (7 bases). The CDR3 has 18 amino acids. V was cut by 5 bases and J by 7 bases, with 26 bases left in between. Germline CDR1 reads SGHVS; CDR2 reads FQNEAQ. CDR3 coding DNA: TGTGCCAGCAGCCAACCTAATGGGCGGGGGCGAGGAGACGGGGAGCTGTTTTTT. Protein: CASSQPNGRGRGDGELFF.

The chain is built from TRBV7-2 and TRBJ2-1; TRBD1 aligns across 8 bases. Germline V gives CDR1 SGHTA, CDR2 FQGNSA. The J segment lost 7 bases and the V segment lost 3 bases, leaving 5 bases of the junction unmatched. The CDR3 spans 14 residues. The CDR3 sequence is CASSFLDRANEQFF. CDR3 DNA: TGTGCCAGCAGCTTTTTGGACAGGGCTAATGAGCAGTTCTTC.

The CDR3, as DNA: TGTGCCAGCAGCCGGGGACCGGGGGGATACGAGCAGTACTTC. This translates into CASSRGPGGYEQYF. V gene TRBV7-2 combines with J gene TRBJ2-7; 7 positions agree with TRBD2. The CDR3 runs 14 residues. V shed 5 bases and J 4 bases; nucleotides not matched to a gene: 8. Germline loops: CDR1 SGHTA, CDR2 FQGNSA.

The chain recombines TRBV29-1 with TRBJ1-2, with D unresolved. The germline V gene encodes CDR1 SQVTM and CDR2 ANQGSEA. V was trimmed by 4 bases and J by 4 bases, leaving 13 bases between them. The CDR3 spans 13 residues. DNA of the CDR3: TGCAGCGTTGGCGGATCCGGGTCCTATGGCTACACCTTC. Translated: CSVGGSGSYGYTF.

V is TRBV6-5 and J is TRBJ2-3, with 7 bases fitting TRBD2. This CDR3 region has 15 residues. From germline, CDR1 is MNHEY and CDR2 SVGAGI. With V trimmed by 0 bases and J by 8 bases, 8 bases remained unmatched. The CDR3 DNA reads TGTGCCAGCAGTTACTCGTCACTAGCGATGAGTACGCAGTATTTT. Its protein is CASSYSSLAMSTQYF.

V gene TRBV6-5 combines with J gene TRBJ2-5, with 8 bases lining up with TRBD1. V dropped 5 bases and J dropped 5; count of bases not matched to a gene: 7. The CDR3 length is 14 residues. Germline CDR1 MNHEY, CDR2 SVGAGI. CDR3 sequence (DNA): TGTGCCAGCAGTAAGCAGGGGGCCGCGGAGACCCAGTACTTC. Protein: CASSKQGAAETQYF.

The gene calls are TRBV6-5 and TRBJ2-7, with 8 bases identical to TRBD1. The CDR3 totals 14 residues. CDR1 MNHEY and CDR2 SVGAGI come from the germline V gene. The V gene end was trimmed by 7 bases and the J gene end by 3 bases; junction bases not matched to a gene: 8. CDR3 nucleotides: TGTGCCAGCACCTGGGGGACAGGTATCTACGAGCAGTACTTC. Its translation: CASTWGTGIYEQYF.

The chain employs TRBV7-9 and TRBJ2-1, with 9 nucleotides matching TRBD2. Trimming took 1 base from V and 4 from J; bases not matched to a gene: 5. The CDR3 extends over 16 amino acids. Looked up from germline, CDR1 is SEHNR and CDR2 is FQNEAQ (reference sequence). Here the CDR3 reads CASSLEAGGPYNEQFF. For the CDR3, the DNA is TGTGCCAGCAGCTTAGAAGCGGGAGGCCCGTACAATGAGCAGTTCTTC.